The 12 T cell receptor beta chains in this list originate from one sample, sequenced in a study of T-cell memory formation after mild COVID-19. TCRdb fed the 5' RACE reads into MiXCR, producing one record per CDR3 protein. Of 180,000 or so distinct CDR3 sequences in the sample, more than 9% were seen once. The sample taken for sequencing was PBMCs or a T cell subset sorted from them (not recorded which). The source is a young man who had mild COVID-19 (a few samples of this study predate the infection). Cell type and time point are not known.

This clonotype was counted a few times. The chain uses TRBV27 and TRBJ2-5; D is undetermined. Germline V gene lookup returns CDR1 MNHEY and CDR2 SMNVEV (reference sequence). Trimming pared 3 bases from V and 5 bases from J, leaving 10 bases between. This CDR3 comprises 13 residues. As DNA, the CDR3 is TGTGCCAGCAGTTTTACAGTTTTGGAGACCCAGTACTTC. Residues: CASSFTVLETQYF.

V and J are TRBV20-1 and TRBJ1-1, with a tentative D call TRBD1 (6 bases). CDR1 and CDR2 (germline): DFQATT, SNEGSKA (reference sequence). V was clipped by 3 bases and J by 5 bases, with 10 bases between them. This CDR3 is 12 amino acids long. The CDR3 coding sequence is TGCAGTGCTAGCAGGGGCAGGACTGAAGCTTTCTTT. This gives the protein CSASRGRTEAFF.

Many counts were recorded for this clonotype. CDR3 sequence: CASSVGYSSYNEKLFF. The CDR3 DNA reads as TGTGCCAGCAGCGTTGGTTATAGCAGTTATAATGAAAAACTGTTTTTT. The V gene is TRBV9, the J gene TRBJ1-4; no reliable D call. CDR1 is SGDLS, CDR2 YYNGEE, per germline. The V end was cut by 2 bases, the J end by 4 bases, with 15 bases between. This CDR3 region has 16 residues.

This clonotype appeared a single time. The chain employs TRBV7-2 and TRBJ2-5, with a weak D call TRBD1 (6 bases). Germline values: CDR1 SGHTA, CDR2 FQGNSA. The V gene lost 2 bases and the J gene lost 7 bases, with 20 bases spanning the gap. The CDR3 length is 16 residues. The CDR3 bases are TGTGCCAGCAGCTTATCCTCCCCGGACAGCTTCGGGACCCAGTACTTC. This sequence encodes CASSLSSPDSFGTQYF.

V and J are TRBV5-5 and TRBJ1-2, with TRBD1 matching over 7 bases. The trim removed 4 bases at V and 9 bases at J, leaving 9 bases unmatched. The germline CDR1 and CDR2 sequences are SGHKS and YYEKEE (reference sequence). The CDR3 extends over 13 amino acids. The CDR3 region is CASSHATGESYTF. CDR3 DNA: TGTGCCAGCAGCCACGCAACAGGGGAAAGCTACACCTTC.

The DNA for the CDR3 is TGTGCCAGCAGCTTGCCAGGGACTACCACAGATACGCAGTATTTT. Translation gives CASSLPGTTTDTQYF. This rearrangement joins TRBV5-6 to TRBJ2-3; 7 positions match TRBD2. Unmatched junction bases numbered 4, after V lost 1 base and J lost 2 bases. The germline V gene encodes CDR1 SGHDT and CDR2 YYEEEE. This CDR3 comprises 15 residues.

The CDR3 bases are TGCAGTGCCCTGCGGCGGTTCAATCAGCCCCAGCATTTT. Encoded protein: CSALRRFNQPQHF. V usage is TRBV20-1 and J usage is TRBJ1-5; D call uncertain. Germline V gives CDR1 DFQATT, CDR2 SNEGSKA (reference sequence). This CDR3 spans 13 amino acids. V lost 6 bases, J lost 3 bases, and 12 bases lay in between.

This clonotype was counted between two and nine times. The chain recombines TRBV7-2 with TRBJ1-4; the D is unclear. V was pared by 3 bases and J by 8 bases, with 10 bases between. CDR1 and CDR2 from the germline V gene are SGHTA and FQGNSA. The CDR3 spans 13 residues. Here the CDR3 reads CASSFAGVEKLFF. In nucleotides, the CDR3 is TGTGCCAGCAGCTTTGCCGGGGTAGAAAAACTGTTTTTT.

J is TRBJ1-5 and V is TRBV12-2. TRBV12-2 is classified as a pseudogene. The CDR3 length is 12 residues. The CDR3 region has the DNA TGTGCAAGTCGCTTACCGGATCAGCCCCAGCATTTT. Translated: CASRLPDQPQHF.

This clonotype was detected only a few times. The CDR3 region has the DNA TGTGCCAGCAGCCATAAAGGCGGGGGCATAGATACGCAGTATTTT. As protein: CASSHKGGGIDTQYF. The chain uses TRBV27 and TRBJ2-3, with D possibly TRBD2 on 7 matching bases. Germline V gene data show CDR1 as MNHEY and CDR2 as SMNVEV (reference sequence). V was clipped by 6 bases and J by 5 bases, with 18 bases between them. The CDR3 is made up of 15 amino acids.

The J gene is TRBJ2-1, the V gene TRBV29-1; D gene uncertain. Germline CDR1 is SQVTM and CDR2 is ANQGSEA. Trimming cost V 6 bases and J 9 bases, with 21 bases left between them. CDR3 size: 14 residues. The CDR3: CSVYPPLSGSEQFF. The CDR3 DNA sequence: TGCAGCGTCTATCCCCCCCTGTCAGGAAGTGAGCAGTTCTTC.

The J gene is TRBJ2-3, the V gene TRBV6-2 or TRBV6-3; 8 positions agree with TRBD2. V shed 4 bases, J shed 2 bases, and the junction held 14 bases outside the gene matches. CDR3 length: 18 residues. Germline V gene sequence: CDR1 MNHEY, CDR2 SVGEGT. The CDR3 DNA reads as TGTGCCAGCAGTTCCGACCTGGGGGTAGCGGGATTCACAGATACGCAGTATTTT. Protein: CASSSDLGVAGFTDTQYF.